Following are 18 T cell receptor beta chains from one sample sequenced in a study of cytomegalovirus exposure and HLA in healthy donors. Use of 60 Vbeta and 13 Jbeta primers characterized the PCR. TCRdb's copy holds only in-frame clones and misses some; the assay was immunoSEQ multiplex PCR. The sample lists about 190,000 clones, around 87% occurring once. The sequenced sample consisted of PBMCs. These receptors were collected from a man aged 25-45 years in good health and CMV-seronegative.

CDR3 in DNA: TGTGCCATCAGTGGGCTAGCGGCCGAGCAGTACTTC. Translating gives CAISGLAAEQYF. The chain couples TRBV10-3 to TRBJ2-7, with 7 bases matching TRBD2. J was trimmed by 6 bases and V by 4 bases; bases with no gene match: 3. Germline values: CDR1 ENHRY, CDR2 SYGVKD. The CDR3 sequence is 12 residues long.

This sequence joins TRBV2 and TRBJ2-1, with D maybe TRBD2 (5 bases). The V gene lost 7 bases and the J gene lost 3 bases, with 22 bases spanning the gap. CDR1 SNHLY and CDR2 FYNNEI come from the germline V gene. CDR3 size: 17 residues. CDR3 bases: TGTGCCAGCAAACTTCTAGCTGGCGATGGAGTCTACAATGAGCAGTTCTTC. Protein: CASKLLAGDGVYNEQFF.

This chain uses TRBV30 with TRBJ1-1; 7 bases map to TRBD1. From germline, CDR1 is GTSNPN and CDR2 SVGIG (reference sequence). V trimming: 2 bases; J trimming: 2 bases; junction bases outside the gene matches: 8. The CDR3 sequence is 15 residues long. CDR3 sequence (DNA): TGTGCCTGGAGTTCACCAGGGACAGCTAACACTGAAGCTTTCTTT. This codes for CAWSSPGTANTEAFF.

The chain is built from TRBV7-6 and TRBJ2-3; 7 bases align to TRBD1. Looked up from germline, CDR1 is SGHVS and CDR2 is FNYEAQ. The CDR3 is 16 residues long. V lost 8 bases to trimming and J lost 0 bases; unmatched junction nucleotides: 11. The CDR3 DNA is TGTGCCAGCTCCATAGGTAGGGGGCCAAGCACAGATACGCAGTATTTT. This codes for CASSIGRGPSTDTQYF.

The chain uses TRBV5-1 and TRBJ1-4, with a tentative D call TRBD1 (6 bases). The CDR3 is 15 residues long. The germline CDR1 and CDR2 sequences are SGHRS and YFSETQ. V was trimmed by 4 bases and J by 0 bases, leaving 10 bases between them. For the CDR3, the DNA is TGCGCCAGCAGCGACCCAGGGGCAACTAATGAAAAACTGTTTTTT. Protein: CASSDPGATNEKLFF. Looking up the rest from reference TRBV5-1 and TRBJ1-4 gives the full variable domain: KAGVTQTPRYLIKTRGQQVTLSCSPISGHRSVSWYQQTPGQGLQFLFEYFSETQRNKGNFPGRFSGRQFSNSRSEMNVSTLELGDSALYLCASSDPGATNEKLFFGSGTQLSVL.

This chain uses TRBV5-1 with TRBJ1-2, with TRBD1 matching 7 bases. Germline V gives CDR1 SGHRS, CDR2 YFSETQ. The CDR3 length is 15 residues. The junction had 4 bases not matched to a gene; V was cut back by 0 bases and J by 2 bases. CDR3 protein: CASSLGPQGNYGYTF. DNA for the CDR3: TGCGCCAGCAGCTTGGGTCCACAGGGGAACTATGGCTACACCTTC.

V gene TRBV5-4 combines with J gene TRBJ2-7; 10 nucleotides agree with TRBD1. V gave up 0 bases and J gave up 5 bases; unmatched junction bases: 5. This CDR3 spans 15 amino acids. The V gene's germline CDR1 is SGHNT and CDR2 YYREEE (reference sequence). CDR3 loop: CASSLATGGADEQYF. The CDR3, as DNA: TGTGCCAGCAGCTTGGCGACAGGGGGCGCGGACGAGCAGTACTTC. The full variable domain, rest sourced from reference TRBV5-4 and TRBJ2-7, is ETGVTQSPTHLIKTRGQQVTLRCSSQSGHNTVSWYQQALGQGPQFIFQYYREEENGRGNFPPRFSGLQFPNYSSELNVNALELDDSALYLCASSLATGGADEQYFGPGTRLTVT.

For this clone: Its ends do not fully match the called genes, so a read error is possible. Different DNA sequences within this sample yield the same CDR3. CDR3 residues: CASSPPGTGNQPQHF. The CDR3 DNA reads as TGTGCCAGCAGCCCCCCCGGGACAGGCAATCAGCCCCAGCATTTC. The chain couples TRBV7-9 to TRBJ1-5; 8 bases fit TRBD1. The CDR3 is made up of 15 amino acids. CDR1 is SEHNR and CDR2 is FQNEAQ in the germline V gene (reference sequence).

This CDR3 reads CASSQDGRGLAYNEQFF. The CDR3 DNA follows: TGTGCCAGCAGCCAAGATGGCAGGGGATTGGCCTACAATGAGCAGTTCTTC. This chain connects TRBV4-2 to TRBJ2-1; maybe TRBD1 (6 bases). V was clipped by 0 bases and J by 2 bases, with 14 bases between them. CDR1 is LGHNA, CDR2 YNFKEQ, per germline. The CDR3 is made up of 17 amino acids.

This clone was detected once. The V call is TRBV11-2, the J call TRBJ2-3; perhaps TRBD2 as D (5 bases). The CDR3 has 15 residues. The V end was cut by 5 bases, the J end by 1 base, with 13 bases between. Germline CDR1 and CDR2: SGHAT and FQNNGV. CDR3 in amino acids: CASSRSRAGTDTQYF. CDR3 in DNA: TGTGCCAGCAGCCGTTCGCGGGCTGGCACAGATACGCAGTATTTT.

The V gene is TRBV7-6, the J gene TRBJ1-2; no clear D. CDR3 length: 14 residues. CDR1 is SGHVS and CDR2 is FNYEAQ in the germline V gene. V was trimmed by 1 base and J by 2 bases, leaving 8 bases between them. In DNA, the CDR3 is TGTGCCAGCAGCTTAGAGAACACGAACTATGGCTACACCTTC. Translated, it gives CASSLENTNYGYTF.

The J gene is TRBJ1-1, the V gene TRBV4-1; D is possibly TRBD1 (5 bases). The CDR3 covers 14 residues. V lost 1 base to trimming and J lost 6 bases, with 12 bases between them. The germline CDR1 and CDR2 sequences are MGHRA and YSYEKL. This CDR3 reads CASSQGQGLPEAFF. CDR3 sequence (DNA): TGCGCCAGCAGCCAAGGGCAGGGCCTCCCTGAAGCTTTCTTT.

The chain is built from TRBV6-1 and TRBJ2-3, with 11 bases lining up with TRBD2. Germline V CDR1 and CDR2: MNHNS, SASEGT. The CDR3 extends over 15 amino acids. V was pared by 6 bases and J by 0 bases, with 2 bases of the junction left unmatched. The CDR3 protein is CASRRTSGSTDTQYF. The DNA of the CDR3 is TGTGCCAGCAGGCGGACTAGCGGGAGCACAGATACGCAGTATTTT.

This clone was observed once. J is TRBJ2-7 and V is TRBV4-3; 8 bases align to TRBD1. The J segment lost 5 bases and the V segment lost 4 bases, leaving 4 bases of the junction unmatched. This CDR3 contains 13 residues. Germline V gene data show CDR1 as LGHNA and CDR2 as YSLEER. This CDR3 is CASSPTDRDEQYF. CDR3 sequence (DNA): TGCGCCAGCAGCCCAACGGACAGGGACGAGCAGTACTTC.

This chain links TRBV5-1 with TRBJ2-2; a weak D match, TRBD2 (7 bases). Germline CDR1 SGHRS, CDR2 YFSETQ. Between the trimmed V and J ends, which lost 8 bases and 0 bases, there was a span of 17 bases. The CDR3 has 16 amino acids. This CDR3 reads CASGGGQDANTGELFF. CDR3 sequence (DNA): TGCGCCAGTGGGGGGGGACAAGACGCGAACACCGGGGAGCTGTTTTTT.

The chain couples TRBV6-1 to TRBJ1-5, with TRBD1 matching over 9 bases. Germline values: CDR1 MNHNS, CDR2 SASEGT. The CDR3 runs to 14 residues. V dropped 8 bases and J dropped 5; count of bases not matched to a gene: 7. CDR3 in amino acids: CASRRGDRDQPQHF. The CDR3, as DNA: TGTGCCAGCCGTCGGGGGGACAGGGATCAGCCCCAGCATTTT.

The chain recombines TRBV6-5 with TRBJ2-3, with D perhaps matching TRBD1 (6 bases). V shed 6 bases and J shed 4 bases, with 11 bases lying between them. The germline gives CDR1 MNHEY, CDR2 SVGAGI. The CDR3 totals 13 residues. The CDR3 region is CASRLGAADTQYF. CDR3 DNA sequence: TGTGCCAGCAGGTTGGGGGCCGCAGATACGCAGTATTTT.

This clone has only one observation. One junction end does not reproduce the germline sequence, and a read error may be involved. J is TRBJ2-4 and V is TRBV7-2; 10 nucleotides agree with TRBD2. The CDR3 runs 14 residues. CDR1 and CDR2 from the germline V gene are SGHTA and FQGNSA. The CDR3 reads CASSVSGGQNIQHF. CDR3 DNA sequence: TGTGCCAGCAGCGTTAGCGGGGGGCAAAACATTCAGCACTTC. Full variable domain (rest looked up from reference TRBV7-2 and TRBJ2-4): GAGVSQSPSNKVTEKGKDVELRCDPISGHTALYWYRQSLGQGLEFLIYFQGNSAPDKSGLPSDRFSAERTGGSVSTLTIQRTQQEDSAVYLCASSVSGGQNIQHFGAGTRLSVL.